This record concerns one T cell receptor (beta chain) sequence. Its antigen is unidentified. Researchers ran the PCR with 60 Vbeta and 13 Jbeta primers. The protocol was immunoSEQ multiplex PCR, while the TCRdb copy is restricted to in-frame clones and leaves out a portion. Of 160,000 or so clones in the sample, 78% were seen once. With 5 bases clipped from V and 4 bases from J, the junction kept 9 bases outside the gene matches. Germline V lookup: CDR1 SEHNR, CDR2 FQNEAQ (reference sequence). The CDR3 is made up of 15 amino acids. This specimen belongs to a study of cytomegalovirus exposure and HLA in healthy donors. Study results and limitations: With later analysis, a missense DCLRE1C variant became linked to TCR beta V- and J-gene trimming. Reports state that TCR beta sequences accurately predicted most subjects' HLA-A and HLA-B alleles.

The chain combines TRBV7-9 with TRBJ1-1; TRBD1 agrees at 8 bases. The sequence derives from a woman between 40 and 50 years old in good health and CMV-seropositive. The sample comprised PBMCs. CDR3 sequence (DNA): TGTGCCAGCAGCCCATGGACAGGGAGCGGCACTGAAGCTTTCTTT. It yields the protein CASSPWTGSGTEAFF.